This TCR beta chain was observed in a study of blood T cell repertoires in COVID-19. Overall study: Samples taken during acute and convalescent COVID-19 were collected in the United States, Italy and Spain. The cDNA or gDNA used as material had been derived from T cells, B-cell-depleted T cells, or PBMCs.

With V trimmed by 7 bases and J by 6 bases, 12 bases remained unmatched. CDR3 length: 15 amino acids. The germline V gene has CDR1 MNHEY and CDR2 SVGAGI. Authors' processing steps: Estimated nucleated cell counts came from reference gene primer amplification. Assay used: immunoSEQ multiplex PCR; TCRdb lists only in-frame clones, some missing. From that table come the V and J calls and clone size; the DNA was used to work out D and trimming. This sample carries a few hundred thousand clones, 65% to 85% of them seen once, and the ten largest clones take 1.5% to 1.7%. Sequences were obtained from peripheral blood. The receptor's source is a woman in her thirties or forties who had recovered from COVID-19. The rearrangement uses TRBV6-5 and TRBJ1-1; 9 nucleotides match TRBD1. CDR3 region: CASTRSERTGAEAFF. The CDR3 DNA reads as TGTGCCAGCACCCGATCCGAGAGGACAGGGGCTGAAGCTTTCTTT.